This T cell receptor beta chain was sequenced during a study of shared clonotypes between healthy human individuals (TCRdb year 2020). Concerning the study at large: The cohort comprised two women and a few men aged 18 to 49 years. For each donor, three plates each were used for CD4 naive and CD4 memory, two plates were used for CD8 naive, and one plate was used for CD8 memory. To estimate repertoire size and how much clonotype sharing occurs between individuals, the study deeply sequenced the blood TCR repertoires of 4 to 6 healthy adults. Libraries were prepared and TCR repertoires were sequenced by different laboratories using diverse techniques, in order to increase sequencing depth and limit assay-specific biases. Between about 0.8 and 9 billion PBMCs per donor were obtained by leukapheresis. Overall results and qualifications from the work: Compared with non-shared clonotypes, clonotypes shared by all four sorted-subset donors had higher generation probabilities. Because the study included only a small number of donors, the genetic and exposure-history diversity represented was limited. Pairwise subsampling led to the expectation that sequencing depth would affect the degree of clonotype sharing among donors. When a handful of donors were compared, the shared fraction of clonotypes was about 5.5% for naive CD4, roughly 3.3% for naive CD8, 2% to 2.5% for memory CD4, and about 0.36% for memory CD8. Only blood was sampled, and tissue TCR repertoires likely differ from those in blood. Incomplete sequencing was indicated by rarefaction of sorted-subset datasets, despite the large sequencing depth. Estimated clonotype richness was generally larger for naive than for memory subsets.

Comments on this clone: What antigen it recognizes has not been identified. One base away there is no much larger clone; base qualities are not given.

CD8 naive samples consisted of CD45RO-negative cells that were positively selected for CCR7, yielding a CD45RA+CCR7+ population without TemRA cells. The donors were healthy, HIV-negative adults who had no recently reported acute infections or vaccinations. Only Caucasian adults living in Nashville, Tennessee, USA were represented among the donors. Blood was collected by leukapheresis, and PBMCs were isolated by Ficoll-Histopaque density gradient centrifugation and then cryopreserved in liquid nitrogen vapor phase. Analytical flow cytometry was used to check the purity and quantity of each magnetically sorted T cell population. Genomic DNA was isolated from each sorted fraction and quantified by UV absorbance on a Nanodrop 2000c. Using the deep immunoSEQ assay, multiplex PCR amplified TCR CDR3 regions from genomic DNA. Extracted genomic DNA from each cell subset was distributed evenly across all wells of several immunoSEQ 96-well plates, and each plate was treated as a replicate. For sorted subsets, each replicate PCR was loaded with 200 ng genomic DNA, equivalent to roughly 30,000 T cell genomes. Purified libraries were measured with a Qubit 3.0 fluorometer, size-checked on a Bioanalyzer 2100, and measured again with the KAPA Library Quantification kit. Every immunoSEQ 96-well plate was sequenced on a separate single-read 150-cycle Illumina NextSeq 550 flow cell. The authors processed their data as follows. Because the immunoSEQ output included only junctional sequences and no quality scores, the filtering could not be the same as the filtering used for full-length reads. To assign V/J genes and CDR3, sequences were annotated using PyIR, a Python wrapper for IgBLAST v1.9, with IMGT germline references. Any read was removed if the V/J assignment was weak (E-value above 1e-6), the CDR3 was missing, or the read contained stop codons, out-of-frame junctions, or ambiguous translated residues. V3J clonotypes were defined as sequences sharing the same inferred V gene, J gene, and CDR3 amino acid sequence. The percentage overlap between two repertoires was calculated by dividing the number of shared unique clonotypes by the size of the smaller repertoire. Three approaches were used to assess repertoire richness: RTK rarefaction, the Chao1 estimator, and Recon v2.1 estimates of unobserved clonotypes. Generation probabilities were computed with OLGA for all TCRbeta clonotypes obtained by the gDNA method from four donors. In its TCRdb copy, this immuneACCESS table keeps in-frame sequences only and misses some clones. Where compared with another copy, unresolved V genes explain less than half of these, and the others have no known cause. The DNA was the basis for D and trimming; V, J and clone size are from that table. This sample is represented by about 590,000 clones; about 95% of them were singletons. The ten most abundant clones make up roughly 0.1% of the sample.

The germline V gene sets CDR1 to MGHRA and CDR2 to YSYEKL. The germline ends are 18 bases apart after V is trimmed by 0 bases and J by 6 bases. The CDR3 holds 16 amino acids from the cysteine to the phenylalanine. The CDR3 DNA has 48 bases and is translated from base 1. This receptor was identified in a woman in her thirties in good health. The specimen was naive CD8+ T cells sorted from blood. The cell subset or site label, read with the paper, signifies: CD45RA+CCR7+. The receptor chain draws on TRBV4-1 and TRBJ2-7; TRBD2 is possibly the D segment (6 matching bases). The CDR3 sequence is CASSQDSRTYGSEQYF. The nucleotide sequence is TGCGCCAGCAGCCAAGATAGTAGGACCTACGGGAGCGAGCAGTACTTC.